Listed here are 6 T cell receptor beta chains from one sample, sequenced in a study of cytomegalovirus exposure and HLA in healthy donors. Primers included in the PCR were 60 Vbeta and 13 Jbeta primers. This table comes from immunoSEQ multiplex PCR, and its TCRdb copy is limited to in-frame clones, with some not included. This sample has about 110,000 clones, with 74% found just once. The sequencing sample was made of PBMCs. The receptors here all came from a man in his fifties or sixties in good health and CMV-seropositive.

This chain uses TRBV5-1 with TRBJ2-3; 12 nucleotides line up with TRBD2. Trimming cost V 0 bases and J 3 bases; bases outside gene matches: 5. The germline gives CDR1 SGHRS, CDR2 YFSETQ. The CDR3 has 17 residues. This CDR3 reads CASSLALAGGRTDTQYF. The CDR3 nucleotides read TGCGCCAGCAGCTTGGCGCTAGCGGGGGGGAGGACAGATACGCAGTATTTT.

The genes are TRBV6-6 and TRBJ2-7; D call uncertain. The germline V gene encodes CDR1 MNHNY and CDR2 SVGAGI (reference sequence). The CDR3 consists of 14 residues. V lost 7 bases, J lost 0 bases, and 13 bases lay in between. DNA for the CDR3: TGTGCCAGCATGAGGCCAGAGAACTCCTACGAGCAGTACTTC. This sequence encodes CASMRPENSYEQYF.

J is TRBJ1-5 and V is TRBV11-2; D remains unclear. Germline V gene data show CDR1 as SGHAT and CDR2 as FQNNGV. This CDR3 has 12 residues. Trimming left V 3 bases short and J 7 bases short, with 7 bases between. CDR3: CASSFPGQPQHF. The CDR3 DNA is TGTGCCAGCAGCTTTCCAGGCCAGCCCCAGCATTTT. The full variable domain, rest sourced from reference TRBV11-2 and TRBJ1-5, is EAGVAQSPRYKIIEKRQSVAFWCNPISGHATLYWYQQILGQGPKLLIQFQNNGVVDDSQLPKDRFSAERLKGVDSTLKIQPAKLEDSAVYLCASSFPGQPQHFGDGTRLSIL.

The rearrangement links TRBV30 to TRBJ2-7; the D gene is possibly TRBD2 (5 bases). V was pared by 0 bases and J by 0 bases, with 6 bases between. The CDR3 totals 13 residues. Germline values: CDR1 GTSNPN, CDR2 SVGIG (reference sequence). In nucleotides, the CDR3 is TGTGCCTGGAGTGTAGGGAGCTCCTACGAGCAGTACTTC. It yields the protein CAWSVGSSYEQYF.

This chain uses TRBV12-5 with TRBJ2-1, with D possibly TRBD1 on 6 matching bases. This CDR3 comprises 11 residues. Germline V lookup: CDR1 LGHNT, CDR2 FRNRAP. Trimming took 1 base from V and 14 from J, leaving 9 bases between them. Written as DNA, the CDR3 is TGTGCTAGTGGTTTGGGGTCAGGGGAGTTCTTC. Translating it yields CASGLGSGEFF.

The rearrangement joins TRBV28 to TRBJ1-2; D ambiguous. The CDR3 is made up of 17 amino acids. Trimming pared 0 bases from V and 0 bases from J, leaving 14 bases between. Germline lookup yields CDR1 MDHEN and CDR2 SYDVKM. The CDR3 sequence: CASSLWGMRGTNYGYTF. DNA of the CDR3: TGTGCCAGCAGTTTATGGGGTATGAGAGGGACTAACTATGGCTACACCTTC.